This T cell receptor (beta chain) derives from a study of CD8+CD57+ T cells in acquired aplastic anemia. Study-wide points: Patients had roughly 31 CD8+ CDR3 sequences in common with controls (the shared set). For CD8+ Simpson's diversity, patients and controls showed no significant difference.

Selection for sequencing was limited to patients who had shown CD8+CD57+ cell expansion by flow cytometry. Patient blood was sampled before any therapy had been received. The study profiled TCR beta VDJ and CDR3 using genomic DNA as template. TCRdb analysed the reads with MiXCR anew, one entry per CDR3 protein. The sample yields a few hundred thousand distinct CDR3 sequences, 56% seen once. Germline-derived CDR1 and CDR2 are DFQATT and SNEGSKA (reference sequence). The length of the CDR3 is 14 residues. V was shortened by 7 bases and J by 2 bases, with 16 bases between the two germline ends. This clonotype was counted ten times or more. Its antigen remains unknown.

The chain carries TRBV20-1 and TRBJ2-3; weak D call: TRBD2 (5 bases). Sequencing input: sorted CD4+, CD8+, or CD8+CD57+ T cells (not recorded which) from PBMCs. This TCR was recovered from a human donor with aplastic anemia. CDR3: CSVWSGRDTDTQYF. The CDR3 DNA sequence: TGCAGTGTTTGGTCCGGACGGGACACAGATACGCAGTATTTT.